The clone carrying this T cell receptor beta chain showed up many times. What it recognizes is unknown. The sample is drawn from a study of T-cell reconstitution after alpha-beta-depleted transplantation in children. Broader study findings: Surviving recipient cells, namely T cells and thymic progenitors, were the source of high day-60 TCRbeta diversity in some patients. Diversity and T-cell counts at one year after transplant derived mostly from new T cells.

The TCRbeta library incorporated unique molecular identifiers. One entry per CDR3 protein results from TCRdb running MiXCR on the PCR reads. The data show about 170,000 distinct CDR3 sequences, around 10% seen once. Germline CDR1 and CDR2: SGHAT and FQNNGV. V was clipped by 4 bases and J by 7 bases, with 11 bases between them. This CDR3 comprises 13 residues. The chain carries TRBV11-2 and TRBJ2-1, with D possibly TRBD2 on 6 matching bases. This sequence was found in a boy between 2 and 10 years old with acute myeloid leukemia, due to receive a stem cell transplant. The source was PBMCs, collected before TCRalphabeta/CD19-depleted stem cell transplant. DNA for the CDR3: TGTGCCAGCAGCTACGGGAGATGGAATGAGCAGTTCTTC. Its translation is CASSYGRWNEQFF. The full variable domain, with the rest looked up from reference TRBV11-2 and TRBJ2-1, is EAGVAQSPRYKIIEKRQSVAFWCNPISGHATLYWYQQILGQGPKLLIQFQNNGVVDDSQLPKDRFSAERLKGVDSTLKIQPAKLEDSAVYLCASSYGRWNEQFFGPGTRLTVL.